The rows below give T cell receptor beta chains drawn from one sample of a study of shared clonotypes between healthy human individuals. The method was immunoSEQ multiplex PCR; TCRdb's version includes in-frame clones alone and lacks a portion of them. Of about 2.4 million clones listed, just over 90% are singletons. Specimen: naive CD4+ T cells sorted from blood. Source of these receptors: a man aged 18 to 30 in good health. Both conserved end residues are part of each CDR3. Each record gives: clone size, V gene, J gene, D gene, CDR3 protein, CDR3 DNA. D genes are given only for firm matches. Expanded clones are given a class, and other clones once, few, many or no size at all.

clone size: -
V gene: TRBV27
J gene: TRBJ1-5
D gene: -
CDR3 protein: CASSTGHSRGFNQPQHF
CDR3 DNA: TGTGCCAGCAGTACAGGACATTCTCGAGGGTTCAATCAGCCCCAGCATTTT

clone size: once
V gene: TRBV10-3
J gene: TRBJ2-5
D gene: -
CDR3 protein: CAISPRGLETQYF
CDR3 DNA: TGTGCCATCAGCCCCAGGGGATTGGAGACCCAGTACTTC

clone size: -
V gene: TRBV19
J gene: TRBJ2-4
D gene: -
CDR3 protein: CASSMEGRNIQYF
CDR3 DNA: TGTGCCAGTAGTATGGAGGGAAGAAACATTCAGTACTTC

clone size: once
V gene: TRBV7-7
J gene: TRBJ2-3
D gene: TRBD2
CDR3 protein: CASSPLAGGSTDTQYF
CDR3 DNA: TGTGCTAGCAGCCCACTAGCGGGGGGGAGCACAGATACGCAGTATTTT

clone size: -
V gene: TRBV29-1
J gene: TRBJ1-1
D gene: -
CDR3 protein: CSVEGRGLGLNTEAFF
CDR3 DNA: TGCAGCGTTGAAGGGCGTGGTCTGGGCCTGAACACTGAAGCTTTCTTT

clone size: -
V gene: TRBV29-1
J gene: TRBJ2-7
D gene: TRBD2
CDR3 protein: CSVGEGGYEQYF
CDR3 DNA: TGCAGCGTTGGGGAGGGAGGGTACGAGCAGTACTTC

clone size: -
V gene: TRBV5-1
J gene: TRBJ2-1
D gene: TRBD2
CDR3 protein: CASSLLTSGSGNEQFF
CDR3 DNA: TGCGCCAGCAGCTTGCTTACTAGCGGGAGCGGTAATGAGCAGTTCTTC

clone size: once
V gene: TRBV11-2
J gene: TRBJ2-7
D gene: TRBD2
CDR3 protein: CASSPKGRQGGNEQYF
CDR3 DNA: TGTGCCAGCAGCCCAAAGGGGCGGCAGGGAGGGAACGAGCAGTACTTC

clone size: -
V gene: TRBV7-2
J gene: TRBJ2-1
D gene: TRBD2
CDR3 protein: CASSYGLAGGVNNEQFF
CDR3 DNA: TGTGCCAGCAGCTATGGGCTAGCGGGAGGAGTCAACAATGAGCAGTTCTTC

clone size: -
V gene: TRBV7-8
J gene: TRBJ2-5
D gene: -
CDR3 protein: CASILHRQLRKETQYF
CDR3 DNA: TGTGCCAGCATCCTACACCGACAGCTAAGAAAAGAGACCCAGTACTTC

clone size: -
V gene: TRBV14
J gene: TRBJ2-1
D gene: -
CDR3 protein: CASSQDTWRGMVRDNEQFF
CDR3 DNA: TGTGCCAGCAGCCAAGATACTTGGCGGGGAATGGTCCGGGACAATGAGCAGTTCTTC

clone size: -
V gene: TRBV30
J gene: TRBJ2-7
D gene: TRBD1
CDR3 protein: CAWSVRRDRGHEQYF
CDR3 DNA: TGTGCCTGGAGTGTTCGCCGGGACAGGGGCCACGAGCAGTACTTC

clone size: -
V gene: TRBV30
J gene: TRBJ2-7
D gene: TRBD1
CDR3 protein: CAWTGTGFHEQYF
CDR3 DNA: TGTGCCTGGACCGGGACAGGGTTCCACGAGCAGTACTTC

clone size: -
V gene: TRBV28
J gene: TRBJ1-5
D gene: TRBD1
CDR3 protein: CASSYERQGQHF
CDR3 DNA: TGTGCCAGCAGTTATGAGAGACAGGGGCAGCATTTT

clone size: -
V gene: TRBV4-3
J gene: TRBJ1-1
D gene: -
CDR3 protein: CASSQELGNTEAFF
CDR3 DNA: TGCGCCAGCAGCCAAGAGTTGGGGAACACTGAAGCTTTCTTT

clone size: once
V gene: TRBV6-1
J gene: TRBJ2-2
D gene: -
CDR3 protein: CASRRDLLTGELFF
CDR3 DNA: TGTGCCAGCAGGCGGGACTTACTAACCGGGGAGCTGTTTTTT

clone size: -
V gene: TRBV19
J gene: TRBJ2-7
D gene: -
CDR3 protein: CARPTPSYEQYF
CDR3 DNA: TGTGCCAGACCAACTCCCAGCTACGAGCAGTACTTC

clone size: -
V gene: TRBV11-2
J gene: TRBJ1-3
D gene: -
CDR3 protein: CASVKSGNTIYF
CDR3 DNA: TGTGCCAGCGTTAAGTCCGGAAACACCATATATTTT

clone size: -
V gene: TRBV18
J gene: TRBJ2-7
D gene: TRBD2
CDR3 protein: CASSQGLAGGPSVYEQYF
CDR3 DNA: TGTGCCAGCTCACAGGGACTAGCGGGAGGGCCTTCCGTCTACGAGCAGTACTTC

clone size: -
V gene: TRBV5-1
J gene: TRBJ2-5
D gene: -
CDR3 protein: CASSLAGTEQETQYF
CDR3 DNA: TGCGCCAGCAGCTTGGCCGGTACAGAGCAAGAGACCCAGTACTTC

clone size: -
V gene: TRBV6-1
J gene: TRBJ1-6
D gene: TRBD1
CDR3 protein: CASSGTGNNSPLHF
CDR3 DNA: TGTGCCAGCAGTGGGACAGGGAACAATTCACCCCTCCACTTT

clone size: -
V gene: TRBV7-8
J gene: TRBJ2-7
D gene: TRBD2
CDR3 protein: CASSLGPLAVSYEQYF
CDR3 DNA: TGTGCCAGCAGCTTAGGGCCACTAGCGGTAAGCTACGAGCAGTACTTC

clone size: -
V gene: TRBV30
J gene: TRBJ2-2
D gene: -
CDR3 protein: CAWSVRVTGELFF
CDR3 DNA: TGTGCCTGGAGTGTACGGGTCACCGGGGAGCTGTTTTTT

clone size: -
V gene: TRBV2
J gene: TRBJ2-7
D gene: TRBD1
CDR3 protein: CAFRTGVLYEQYF
CDR3 DNA: TGTGCCTTTCGGACAGGGGTTCTCTACGAGCAGTACTTC

clone size: -
V gene: TRBV11-2
J gene: TRBJ1-2
D gene: -
CDR3 protein: CASSRAGGGPTNYGYTF
CDR3 DNA: TGTGCCAGCAGCCGGGCCGGTGGGGGCCCTACTAACTATGGCTACACCTTC

clone size: -
V gene: TRBV7-9
J gene: TRBJ2-2
D gene: -
CDR3 protein: CASSLGASDTGELFF
CDR3 DNA: TGTGCCAGCAGCTTAGGTGCCAGTGACACCGGGGAGCTGTTTTTT

clone size: -
V gene: TRBV13
J gene: TRBJ1-3
D gene: -
CDR3 protein: CASSLPSGNTIYF
CDR3 DNA: TGTGCCAGCAGCTTACCCTCTGGAAACACCATATATTTT